The entry below gives a single TCR beta chain sequence along with its context. Its antigen target is currently unknown. No much larger clonotype is one base removed from it; base qualities were not supplied. Trimmed from V: 6 bases; trimmed from J: 1 base; junction bases lacking a gene match: 9. From a lookup of the germline V gene (reference sequence), CDR1 and CDR2 are DFQATT and SNEGSKA. There are 15 amino acids in the CDR3, from cysteine to phenylalanine inclusive. Left in the record is the CDR3 DNA by itself, 45 bases read in frame from the first base. These data belong to a study of post-analysis software for immune sequencing data (dated by TCRdb to the mid-2010s). Context from the whole study: Disease courses on record covered relapsing-remitting, secondary progressive and progressive-relapsing multiple sclerosis, though some patients had no subtype annotation. The patient repertoires were compared against more than 10 previously published healthy control repertoires obtained from donors aged about 6 to 26 years. A subset of samples was prepared in parallel using single-end sample barcoding, then pooled and co-amplified after Illumina adapter ligation.

To demonstrate the VDJtools post-analysis software, the study profiled TCR beta repertoires from the peripheral blood of around 13 young patients with multiple sclerosis. The patients with multiple sclerosis were children and adolescents between about 6 and 15 years of age. Overall results and qualifications from the work: Strong co-clustering of samples prepared in the same batch was shown by direct clustering with F measure, prompting a batch-effect correction. Significantly lower normalized Chao1 diversity was found in multiple sclerosis patients than in controls, suggesting substantial peripheral T-cell clonal expansion. Significantly higher frequencies in patients than in controls were found for roughly 5 TRBV segments, including TRBV5-6, TRBV5-1 and TRBV20-1. The control group was slightly older than the multiple sclerosis patient group.

Library prep was done by PCR. Sequencing was carried out with an Illumina HiSeq 2500. To reduce PCR and sequencing biases, unique molecular identifiers were incorporated into the TCR beta cDNA libraries. Approximately 500,000 cDNA molecules were obtained per 1 to 10 million input T cells, so each molecule approximated one T cell. Patient libraries were prepared and sequenced with the same protocol used for the earlier healthy control dataset. Samples belonging to the same batch were prepared together, multiplexed and sequenced on a shared HiSeq lane. In the authors' own workflow: Raw barcoded reads were processed with MIGEC, discarding single-read molecular identifier groups before consensus assembly and CDR3 extraction. Clonotype tables were post-analysed with VDJtools, normalizing diversity by down-sampling all datasets to the smallest sample size. To correct batch-related cross-sample contamination, repertoire overlap clustering matched CDR3 amino acid sequences but not nucleotide sequences. In-frame beta chains were kept once TCRdb had trimmed the public reads at Q25 with fastp and called clones with MiXCR. Each CDR3 protein appears once, grouped with its most common genes and DNA. TCRdb's processing, not the authors' own work, is the source of the V and J calls. A total of some 890,000 distinct CDR3 sequences appear in this sample, approximately 57% of them only once. Clones ranked in the top ten supply approximately 4.3% of the sample.

Sequencing was done on a sample of blood. The sequence links TRBV20-1 to TRBJ2-3, with TRBD1 identical over 8 junction bases. This TCR came from a girl under 18 with multiple sclerosis. The CDR3 here reads CSARRQGFGTDTQYF. The nucleotide sequence reads as follows: TGCAGTGCCAGGAGACAGGGGTTCGGCACAGATACGCAGTATTTT.